This TCR beta chain was captured by sequencing in a study of OX40 agonist ivuxolimab in advanced cancers. CDR1 and CDR2 (germline): SGHTA, FQGNSA. CDR3 length equals 13 residues. V lost 6 bases to trimming and J lost 11 bases, with 19 bases between them. Profiling relied on immunoSEQ multiplex PCR, and the TCRdb table lists in-frame clones only, not all of them. The repertoire consists of 77,000 or so clones, with around 83% occurring once and the leading ten covering 2.2%. This clone was observed a handful of times. The input for sequencing was CD4+ or CD8+ T cells sorted from blood, taken in a trial of the OX40 agonist ivuxolimab. The chain joins TRBV7-2 to TRBJ1-1; D possibly corresponds to TRBD1 (6 bases). This sequence originates from an adult with an advanced solid tumor such as melanoma, head and neck, liver or kidney cancer. CDR3 loop: CASSSYRAQGAFF. The CDR3 nucleotides are TGTGCCAGCAGTTCTTATCGGGCGCAGGGGGCTTTCTTT.